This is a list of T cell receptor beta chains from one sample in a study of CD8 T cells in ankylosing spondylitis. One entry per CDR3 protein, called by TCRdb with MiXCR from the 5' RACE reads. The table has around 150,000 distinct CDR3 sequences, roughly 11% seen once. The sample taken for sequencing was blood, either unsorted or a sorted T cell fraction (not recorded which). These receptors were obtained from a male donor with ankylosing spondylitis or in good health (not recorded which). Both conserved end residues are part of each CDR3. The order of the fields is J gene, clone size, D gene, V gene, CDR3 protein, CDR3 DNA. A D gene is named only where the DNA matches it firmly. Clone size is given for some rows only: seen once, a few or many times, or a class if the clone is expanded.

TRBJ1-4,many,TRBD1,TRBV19,CASSSPWTGDGNEKLFF,TGTGCCAGTTCTTCCCCATGGACAGGCGACGGCAATGAAAAACTGTTTTTT
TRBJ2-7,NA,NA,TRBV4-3,CASRPARHSSSYEQYF,TGCGCCAGCAGACCCGCTCGGCACTCCAGCTCCTACGAGCAGTACTTC
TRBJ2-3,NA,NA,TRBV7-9,CASSQSDTQYF,TGTGCCAGCAGCCAATCGGATACGCAGTATTTT
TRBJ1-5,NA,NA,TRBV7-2,CASSLAGGRSNQPQHF,TGTGCCAGCAGCTTAGCGGGGGGTAGGAGCAATCAGCCCCAGCATTTT
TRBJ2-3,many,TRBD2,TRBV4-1,CASSQASGSSADTQYF,TGCGCCAGCAGCCAAGCTAGCGGGAGTTCCGCAGATACGCAGTATTTT
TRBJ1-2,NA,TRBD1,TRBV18,CASSTGTGPLRGYTF,TGTGCCAGCTCAACTGGGACAGGACCCCTTCGTGGCTACACCTTC
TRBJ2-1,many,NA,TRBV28,CASNQGTYNEQFF,TGTGCCAGCAACCAGGGGACCTACAATGAGCAGTTCTTC
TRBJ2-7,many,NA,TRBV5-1,CASKVLGSYEQYF,TGCGCCAGCAAGGTACTCGGCTCCTACGAGCAGTACTTC
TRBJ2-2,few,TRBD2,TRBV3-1,CASSQPSGGNTGELFF,TGTGCCAGCAGCCAGCCTAGCGGGGGGAACACCGGGGAGCTGTTTTTT
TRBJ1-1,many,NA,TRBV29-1,CSVPRGGTEAFF,TGCAGCGTTCCACGGGGGGGCACTGAAGCTTTCTTT
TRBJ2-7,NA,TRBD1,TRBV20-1,CSARVRQGKGEQYF,TGCAGTGCTAGAGTTAGACAGGGAAAGGGCGAGCAGTACTTC
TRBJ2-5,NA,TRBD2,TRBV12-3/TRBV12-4,CDSSRTSGVQETQYF,TGTGACAGCAGTCGGACTAGCGGGGTTCAAGAGACCCAGTACTTC
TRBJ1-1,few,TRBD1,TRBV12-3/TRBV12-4,CASSTTGTVTEAFF,TGTGCCAGCAGTACGACAGGGACAGTCACTGAAGCTTTCTTT
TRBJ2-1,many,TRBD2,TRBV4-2,CASSQIAGGREQFF,TGTGCCAGCAGCCAGATAGCGGGAGGGCGGGAGCAGTTCTTC
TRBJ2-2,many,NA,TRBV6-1,CASSRVNTGELFF,TGTGCCAGCAGCAGGGTTAACACCGGGGAGCTGTTTTTT
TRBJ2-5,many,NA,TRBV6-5,CASSFLTGYQETQYF,TGTGCCAGCAGTTTTTTGACAGGATACCAAGAGACCCAGTACTTC
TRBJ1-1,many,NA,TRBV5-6,CASSSLLTEPNTEAFF,TGTGCCAGCAGCTCCTTATTGACAGAGCCGAACACTGAAGCTTTCTTT
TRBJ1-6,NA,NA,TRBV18,CASSQDRAPGTGSPLHF,TGTGCCAGCTCACAGGACCGGGCCCCCGGGACCGGTTCACCCCTCCACTTT
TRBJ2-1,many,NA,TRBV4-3,CASSQDQSSYNEQFF,TGCGCCAGCAGCCAAGATCAAAGCTCCTACAATGAGCAGTTCTTC
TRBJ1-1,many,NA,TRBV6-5,CASSWGKGTEAFF,TGTGCCAGCAGTTGGGGCAAGGGGACTGAAGCTTTCTTT
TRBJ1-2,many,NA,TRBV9,CASSVSYRDYGYTF,TGTGCCAGCAGCGTAAGCTACAGGGACTATGGCTACACCTTC
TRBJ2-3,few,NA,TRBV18,CASVSIEGTDTQYF,TGTGCCAGTGTTTCTATCGAGGGCACAGATACGCAGTATTTT
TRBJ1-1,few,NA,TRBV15,CATSRTVFRSAERNTEAFF,TGTGCCACCAGCAGAACGGTCTTTAGGAGTGCTGAAAGGAACACTGAAGCTTTCTTT
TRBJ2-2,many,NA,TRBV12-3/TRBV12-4,CASTAPGELFF,TGTGCCAGCACTGCCCCCGGGGAGCTGTTTTTT
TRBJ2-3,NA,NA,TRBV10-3,CAISGDGALLYF,TGTGCCATCAGCGGCGACGGGGCCCTGTTGTATTTT
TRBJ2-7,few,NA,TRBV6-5,CASRLALSSYEQYF,TGTGCCAGCAGATTAGCCTTGAGCTCCTACGAGCAGTACTTC
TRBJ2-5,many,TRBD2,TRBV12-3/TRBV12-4,CASSLRLAENQETQYF,TGTGCCAGCAGTTTGAGACTAGCGGAGAACCAAGAGACCCAGTACTTC
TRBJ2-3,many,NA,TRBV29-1,CSVVSPRGSTDTQYF,TGCAGCGTTGTTAGTCCGCGGGGTAGCACAGATACGCAGTATTTT
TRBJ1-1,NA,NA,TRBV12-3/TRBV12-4,CASSLGPTGNTEAFF,TGTGCCAGCAGTTTAGGTCCGACAGGGAACACTGAAGCTTTCTTT
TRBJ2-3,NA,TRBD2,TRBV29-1,CSVEPGGGTQYF,TGCAGCGTTGAACCGGGAGGAGGGACGCAGTATTTT
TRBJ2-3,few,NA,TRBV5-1,CASSVTGRATDTQYF,TGCGCCAGCAGCGTGACCGGGCGGGCCACAGATACGCAGTATTTT
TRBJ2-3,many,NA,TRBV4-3,CASSQEGFSNTQYF,TGCGCCAGCAGCCAAGAAGGGTTTTCGAATACGCAGTATTTT
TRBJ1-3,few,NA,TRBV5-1,CASSSGLSGNTIYF,TGCGCCAGCAGCTCAGGGCTCTCTGGAAACACCATATATTTT
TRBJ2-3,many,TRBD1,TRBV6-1,CASSEARHLRTGSPTDTQYF,TGTGCCAGCAGTGAAGCGCGACACCTAAGGACAGGGTCCCCCACAGATACGCAGTATTTT
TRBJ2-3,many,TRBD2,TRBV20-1,CSADSGGAGTQYF,TGCAGTGCTGACAGCGGGGGCGCGGGTACGCAGTATTTT